The rows below give T cell receptor beta chains drawn from one sample of a study of PD-1 and CTLA-4 blockade in melanoma. The protocol was immunoSEQ multiplex PCR, while the TCRdb copy is restricted to in-frame clones and leaves out a portion. The sample shows some 30,000 clones, about 87% of them seen only once. The sequenced sample was CD8+ T cells from peripheral blood, obtained from a patient given anti-PD-1 treatment. The receptors shown here come from a human donor with melanoma. The CDR3 runs from the conserved cysteine through the conserved F or W. The D gene is left open where the match is weak. Part of the rows lack a size; the others show once, few, many or a class for expanded clones.

j_gene,d_gene,abundance,v_gene,CDR3aa,CDR3nt
TRBJ1-6,-,-,TRBV4-2,CASSQAGSSYNSPLHF,TGTGCCAGCAGCCAAGCTGGGAGCTCCTATAATTCACCCCTCCACTTT
TRBJ1-2,-,-,TRBV27,CATHPLVVRGPGYTF,TGTGCCACACACCCGCTCGTGGTCAGGGGTCCTGGCTACACCTTC
TRBJ2-3,-,-,TRBV6-4,CATSALLSESHAYF,TGTGCCACTTCGGCCCTTCTTTCAGAAAGCCACGCGTATTTT
TRBJ1-2,-,-,TRBV3-1/TRBV3-2,CASSQDPPDPGYTF,TGTGCCAGCAGCCAAGATCCCCCGGATCCTGGCTACACCTTC
TRBJ2-1,-,-,TRBV13,CASSSTRREQFF,TGTGCCAGCAGCTCGACCAGGAGGGAGCAGTTCTTC
TRBJ1-1,-,-,TRBV12-3/TRBV12-4,CASSWTVDTEAFF,TGTGCCAGCAGTTGGACAGTGGACACTGAAGCTTTCTTT
TRBJ1-1,-,-,TRBV6-2/TRBV6-3,CASSPLGPAGNTEAFF,TGTGCCAGCAGTCCACTCGGACCCGCTGGGAACACTGAAGCTTTCTTT
TRBJ2-1,-,-,TRBV6-2/TRBV6-3,CASSLGDNNEQFF,TGTGCCAGCAGTTTGGGAGATAACAATGAGCAGTTCTTC
TRBJ2-7,TRBD1,-,TRBV7-9,CASAFPLQGNEQYF,TGTGCCAGCGCTTTCCCCCTACAGGGGAACGAGCAGTACTTC
TRBJ2-3,-,-,TRBV14,CASSQDSTDTQYF,TGTGCCAGCAGCCAAGATAGCACAGATACGCAGTATTTT
TRBJ2-7,TRBD1,once,TRBV5-6,CASSLQVTGADEQYF,TGTGCCAGCAGCTTGCAAGTGACAGGGGCGGACGAGCAGTACTTC
TRBJ2-5,-,once,TRBV19,CASSPGVWETQYF,TGTGCCAGTAGTCCCGGGGTATGGGAGACCCAGTACTTC
TRBJ2-5,TRBD1,-,TRBV18,CASSPPGQEKETQYF,TGTGCCAGCTCACCCCCGGGACAGGAGAAAGAGACCCAGTACTTC
TRBJ2-3,TRBD2,once,TRBV7-2,CASSSEEGRGDTQYF,TGTGCCAGCAGCTCCGAAGAGGGGCGGGGGGATACGCAGTATTTT